Below are 14 T cell receptor beta chains sequenced from a single sample in a study of blood T cell repertoires in COVID-19. This table comes from immunoSEQ multiplex PCR, and its TCRdb copy is limited to in-frame clones, with some not included. The sample lists about 170,000 clones, approximately 84% seen once, with 0.95% to 1.5% in the top ten. Sequenced: PBMCs or T cells enriched from blood (not recorded which). These receptors came from a human donor with acute COVID-19. The donor label of this sample is uncertain.

The rearrangement links TRBV27 to TRBJ1-2, with D tentatively TRBD1 (6 bases). The CDR3 length is 15 residues. V was shortened by 0 bases and J by 7 bases, with 15 bases between the two germline ends. The germline V gene encodes CDR1 MNHEY and CDR2 SMNVEV (reference sequence). The CDR3 region is CASSLSGDWGPGYTF. CDR3 sequence (DNA): TGTGCCAGCAGTTTATCCGGGGATTGGGGGCCTGGCTACACCTTC.

The chain has TRBV7-2 and TRBJ1-4; D remains ambiguous. CDR1 and CDR2 from the germline V gene are SGHTA and FQGNSA. V lost 1 base, J lost 10 bases, and 13 bases lay in between. The CDR3 totals 14 residues. The CDR3 region has the DNA TGTGCCAGCAGCTTAGGGCAGACCGGAGGAAAACTGTTTTTT. Translating it yields CASSLGQTGGKLFF.

This clone showed up just once. The chain combines TRBV6-1 with TRBJ2-7, with 13 bases lining up with TRBD2. The germline gives CDR1 MNHNS, CDR2 SASEGT. V was clipped by 4 bases and J by 0 bases; unmatched bases: 6. This CDR3 is built from 17 residues. The CDR3 region is CASSGTSGGPSSYEQYF. Written as DNA, the CDR3 is TGTGCCAGCAGTGGGACTAGCGGGGGCCCGAGCTCCTACGAGCAGTACTTC.

The chain joins TRBV10-3 to TRBJ1-1; 7 nucleotides agree with TRBD1. Germline values: CDR1 ENHRY, CDR2 SYGVKD. The CDR3 spans 13 residues. The junction had 7 bases not matched to a gene; V was cut back by 5 bases and J by 7 bases. Here the CDR3 DNA reads TGTGCCATCAGTTACAGGGGCCCAGGTGAAGCTTTCTTT. This sequence encodes CAISYRGPGEAFF.

This rearrangement joins TRBV5-1 to TRBJ2-7, with TRBD2 matching over 8 bases. Germline V gene sequence: CDR1 SGHRS, CDR2 YFSETQ. The CDR3 extends over 14 amino acids. Trimming at V came to 0 bases and at J to 3 bases, leaving 2 bases not matched to a gene. The CDR3 DNA reads as TGCGCCAGCAGCTTGGTCGGGGGGGACTACGAGCAGTACTTC. It specifies CASSLVGGDYEQYF. The whole variable domain, remainder taken from reference TRBV5-1 and TRBJ2-7, is KAGVTQTPRYLIKTRGQQVTLSCSPISGHRSVSWYQQTPGQGLQFLFEYFSETQRNKGNFPGRFSGRQFSNSRSEMNVSTLELGDSALYLCASSLVGGDYEQYFGPGTRLTVT.

In this sample, this clone turned up a few times. This chain connects TRBV6-5 to TRBJ1-1; weak D call: TRBD1 (5 bases). V gave up 6 bases and J gave up 6 bases, with 20 bases separating them. Germline values: CDR1 MNHEY, CDR2 SVGAGI. The CDR3 length is 15 residues. This CDR3 reads CASRQAPSDGSEAFF. The CDR3 bases are TGTGCCAGCAGACAGGCCCCCTCGGACGGCTCTGAAGCTTTCTTT.

With respect to this clone: The sample contains more than one DNA sequence encoding this CDR3. The chain uses TRBV7-9 and TRBJ2-7; D is unclear. The CDR3 consists of 13 residues. In germline, CDR1 is SEHNR, CDR2 FQNEAQ (reference sequence). Trimming took 2 bases from V and 0 from J, leaving 5 bases between them. The DNA for the CDR3 is TGTGCCAGCAGCTTACCAGGCTCCTACGAGCAGTACTTC. It codes for CASSLPGSYEQYF.

The chain combines TRBV6-5 with TRBJ1-5; 7 bases map to TRBD1. Germline values: CDR1 MNHEY, CDR2 SVGAGI. The CDR3 loop spans 13 amino acids. V lost 5 bases to trimming and J lost 9 bases; unmatched junction nucleotides: 7. The CDR3 reads CASSLDHRGPQHF. DNA of the CDR3: TGTGCCAGCAGTCTAGACCACAGGGGGCCCCAGCATTTT.

The V call is TRBV6-6, the J call TRBJ1-1; TRBD1 is a possible D gene (5 bases). Deletions cut 0 bases from V and 11 bases from J, with 13 bases between. The CDR3 contains 13 residues. Germline CDR1 is MNHNY and CDR2 is SVGAGI (reference sequence). The DNA for the CDR3 is TGTGCCAGCAGTTACTCGCCAAGGGGTTATGCTTTCTTT. It is translated as CASSYSPRGYAFF.

This chain joins TRBV19 and TRBJ1-5, with D possibly being TRBD1 (6 bases). V was clipped by 6 bases and J by 4 bases, with 16 bases between them. The CDR3 is 15 residues long. Germline-derived CDR1 and CDR2 are LNHDA and SQIVND (reference sequence). The CDR3 bases are TGTGCCAGTAGGGGGGCGGGGAGGGAAAATCAGCCCCAGCATTTT. It codes for CASRGAGRENQPQHF.

V and J are TRBV2 and TRBJ2-2; 7 bases match TRBD1. This CDR3 comprises 16 residues. Trimming cost V 3 bases and J 0 bases; bases outside gene matches: 4. Germline CDR1 reads SNHLY; CDR2 reads FYNNEI. Here the CDR3 DNA reads TGTGCCAGCAGTGAGTCTGGGACAGCGAACACCGGGGAGCTGTTTTTT. Its protein is CASSESGTANTGELFF. The full variable domain, in which reference TRBV2 and TRBJ2-2 provide the parts outside the CDR3, is EPEVTQTPSHQVTQMGQEVILRCVPISNHLYFYWYRQILGQKVEFLVSFYNNEISEKSEIFDDQFSVERPDGSNFTLKIRSTKLEDSAMYFCASSESGTANTGELFFGEGSRLTVL.

The V and J genes are TRBV6-5 and TRBJ1-1; D gene unclear. Per the germline V gene, CDR1 is MNHEY and CDR2 is SVGAGI. This CDR3 has 14 amino acids. V lost 2 bases to trimming and J lost 0 bases, with 7 bases between them. This chain's CDR3 is CASSYGPLNTEAFF. CDR3 nucleotide sequence: TGTGCCAGCAGTTACGGGCCGTTGAACACTGAAGCTTTCTTT.

This chain uses TRBV5-4 with TRBJ2-5; TRBD1 might be the D (7 bases). Germline values: CDR1 SGHNT, CDR2 YYREEE (reference sequence). V lost 4 bases and J lost 1, with 11 bases in between. This CDR3 spans 14 amino acids. In nucleotides, the CDR3 is TGTGCCAGCAGCGCCCAGGGGGGCCAAGAGACCCAGTACTTC. This gives the protein CASSAQGGQETQYF.

This chain uses TRBV7-3 with TRBJ2-7, with 7 bases that match TRBD1. CDR3 size: 13 residues. The V segment lost 5 bases and the J segment 4 bases; nucleotides outside the gene matches: 5. Germline V CDR1 and CDR2: SGHTA, FQGTGA. CDR3 protein: CASSPGTEYEQYF. CDR3 sequence (DNA): TGTGCCAGCAGCCCCGGGACAGAATACGAGCAGTACTTC.